This T cell receptor (beta chain) was identified in a study of graft-versus-host responses after intestinal transplantation. The overall study: All of the recipients had induction that used anti-thymocyte globulin, then tacrolimus and steroids for approximately 3 years.

Study-level findings and limits: GvH clones were found in recipient marrow; some appeared first in ileum or blood. An association linked early post-transplant HvG declines with peak circulating GvH clone levels.

CDR3 length equals 14 residues. V lost 4 bases to trimming and J lost 4 bases; unmatched junction nucleotides: 4. Germline V gene data show CDR1 as SGHVS and CDR2 as FQNEAQ. This table comes from immunoSEQ multiplex PCR, and its TCRdb copy is limited to in-frame clones, with some not included. The sample contains some 90,000 clones, roughly 92% of which appear only once. With respect to this clone: The antigen remains undetermined.

The sample here was unstimulated CD4+ T cells sorted from spleen or lymph node cells, taken before intestinal transplant. This TCR was recovered from a human donor who received an intestinal transplant. The V call is TRBV7-8, the J call TRBJ1-5; TRBD1 aligns across 7 bases. The chain's CDR3 is CASSSDRVNQPQHF. CDR3 DNA sequence: TGTGCCAGCAGCTCAGACAGGGTGAATCAGCCCCAGCATTTT.